This record looks at one T cell receptor beta chain sequence and its context. What it binds is not known. These data are taken from a study of CD8+ T cells in alopecia areata. Study background: Those patients who were treated received oral tofacitinib, which was given at 5 to 10 mg twice daily for moderate-to-severe alopecia areata. The study gave tofacitinib for 6 to 18 months, then 6 months off drug.

General study findings and limits: Among the top 100, expanded CD8+ clones were significantly decreased by tofacitinib, as was scalp clonality. Only a single nonresponder existed, so baseline CD8+ expansion links stay unclear.

Documented treatment: oral pan-JAK inhibitor, 5-10 mg twice daily. After isolation, RNA underwent reverse transcription to generate cDNA as the sequencing template. Only in-frame clones appear in the TCRdb table, and some are missing; sequencing was by immunoSEQ multiplex PCR. Of about 190,000 clones in the sample, less than 70% were seen once. The source is a human donor with alopecia areata. Sequencing was performed on CD4+ T cells sorted from blood, taken around week 49, from a patient treated with tofacitinib.

The CDR3: CAWSLSGTSSDYTF. The CDR3 DNA is TGTGCCTGGAGTCTTTCTGGGACTTCATCGGACTACACCTTC. The rearrangement uses TRBV30 and TRBJ1-2; tentatively, D is TRBD1 (5 bases). Germline CDR1 is GTSNPN and CDR2 is SVGIG (reference sequence). There are 14 residues in the CDR3. V lost 2 bases, J lost 10 bases, and 20 bases lay in between.